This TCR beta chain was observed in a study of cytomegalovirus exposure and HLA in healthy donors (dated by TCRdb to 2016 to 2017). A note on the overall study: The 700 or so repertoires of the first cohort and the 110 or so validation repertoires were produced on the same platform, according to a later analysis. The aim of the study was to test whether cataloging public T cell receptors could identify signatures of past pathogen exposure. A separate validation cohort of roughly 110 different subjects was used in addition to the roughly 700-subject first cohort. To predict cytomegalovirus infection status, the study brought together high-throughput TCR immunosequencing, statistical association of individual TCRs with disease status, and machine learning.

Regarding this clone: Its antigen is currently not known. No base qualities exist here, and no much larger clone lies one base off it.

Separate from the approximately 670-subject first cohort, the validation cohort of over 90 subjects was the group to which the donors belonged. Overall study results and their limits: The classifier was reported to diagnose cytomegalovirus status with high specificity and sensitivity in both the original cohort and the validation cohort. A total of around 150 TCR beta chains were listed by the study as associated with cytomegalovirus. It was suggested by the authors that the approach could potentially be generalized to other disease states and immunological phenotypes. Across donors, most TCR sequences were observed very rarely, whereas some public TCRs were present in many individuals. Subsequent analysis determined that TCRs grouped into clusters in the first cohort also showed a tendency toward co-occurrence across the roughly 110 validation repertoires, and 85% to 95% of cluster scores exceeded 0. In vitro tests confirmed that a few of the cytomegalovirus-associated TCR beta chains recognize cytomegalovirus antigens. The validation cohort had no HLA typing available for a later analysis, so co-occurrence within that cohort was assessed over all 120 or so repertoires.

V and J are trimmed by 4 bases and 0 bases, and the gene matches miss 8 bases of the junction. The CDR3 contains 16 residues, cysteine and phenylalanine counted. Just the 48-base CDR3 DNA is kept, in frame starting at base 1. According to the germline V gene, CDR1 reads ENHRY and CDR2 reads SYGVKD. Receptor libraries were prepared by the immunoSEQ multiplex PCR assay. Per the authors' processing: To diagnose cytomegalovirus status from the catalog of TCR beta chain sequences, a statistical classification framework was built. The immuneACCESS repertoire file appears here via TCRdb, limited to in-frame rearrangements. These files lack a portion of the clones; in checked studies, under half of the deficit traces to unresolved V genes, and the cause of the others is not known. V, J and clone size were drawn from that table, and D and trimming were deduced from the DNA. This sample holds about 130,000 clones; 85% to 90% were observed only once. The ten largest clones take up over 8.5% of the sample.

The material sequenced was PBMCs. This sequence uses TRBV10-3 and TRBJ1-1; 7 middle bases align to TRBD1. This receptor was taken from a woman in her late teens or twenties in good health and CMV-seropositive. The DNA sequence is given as TGTGCCATCAGTGTCTCTGACAGGGCATTGAACACTGAAGCTTTCTTT. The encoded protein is CAISVSDRALNTEAFF.